This TCR beta chain was sequenced for a study of shared clonotypes between healthy human individuals. Original processing methods: ImmunoSEQ yielded junction-only sequences lacking quality scores, so filtering differed. Measured with immunoSEQ multiplex PCR; TCRdb has only the in-frame clones, and not every one. Clone size and V and J calls were adopted from that table, with D and trimming inferred from the DNA. This sample has roughly 1 million clones, with under 80% found just once. V shed 2 bases and J 4 bases; nucleotides not matched to a gene: 3. CDR3 length: 15 residues. Germline V gene data show CDR1 as SGHTA and CDR2 as FQGNSA.

Sample: memory CD4+ T cells sorted from blood. Subset: CD45RA-negative fraction. The rearrangement uses TRBV7-2 and TRBJ2-3; 10 nucleotides align to TRBD2. The clonotype comes from a man aged 18 to 29 in good health. The CDR3 nucleotides are TGTGCCAGCAGCTTAACTAGCGGGGTCGCAGATACGCAGTATTTT. Its translation: CASSLTSGVADTQYF.